The TCR beta chain under discussion was sequenced for a study of T cells in localized non-small cell lung cancer. Overall study results and limits: Those with higher blood T cell density had longer overall survival. Exceeding tumor, uninvolved adjacent lung had the highest T cell clonality.

The table came from immunoSEQ multiplex PCR; TCRdb's copy has only in-frame clones and leaves some out. This sample has over 50,000 clones, with almost 90% found just once. Germline V gene data show CDR1 as SGHTA and CDR2 as FQGNSA. Trimming left V 5 bases short and J 0 bases short, with 11 bases between. The CDR3 is 14 amino acids. About this clone itself: Its target is not known.

This clonotype originated in a woman aged 35-75 years with stage I lung adenocarcinoma. The material was peripheral blood, obtained before any cancer treatment. The rearrangement joins TRBV7-2 to TRBJ2-7; D is uncertain. The CDR3 DNA follows: TGTGCCAGCAGCCCAACGGGCGACTCCTACGAGCAGTACTTC. This translates into CASSPTGDSYEQYF.